The 13 T cell receptor beta chains below all came from one sample that was sequenced in a study of T cell responses to AZD1222 COVID-19 vaccine. The data were produced by immunoSEQ multiplex PCR, yet TCRdb's version contains in-frame clones alone and is incomplete. The sample has about 130,000 clones, over 85% seen once; the top ten hold about 3%. The material was peripheral blood, obtained on day 0 of AZD1222 vaccination. These TCRs come from an adult in good health.

The rearrangement uses TRBV28 and TRBJ1-6, with D hard to call. V gave up 2 bases and J gave up 8 bases, with 10 bases separating them. CDR1 and CDR2 from the germline V gene are MDHEN and SYDVKM. The CDR3 spans 14 residues. CDR3 amino acids: CASSLDPLDSPLHF. In nucleotides, the CDR3 is TGTGCCAGCAGTTTAGATCCGCTCGATTCACCCCTCCACTTT.

The chain is built from TRBV27 and TRBJ2-7; D is undetermined. The germline gives CDR1 MNHEY, CDR2 SMNVEV (reference sequence). The CDR3 has 11 residues. V was cut by 3 bases and J by 7 bases, with 7 bases left in between. The CDR3 DNA sequence: TGTGCCAGCAGTTTTTTCGGAGAGCAGTACTTC. Encoded protein: CASSFFGEQYF.

This clone was observed a few times. The genes are TRBV7-3 and TRBJ2-7, with D perhaps TRBD2 (7 bases). CDR1 is SGHTA and CDR2 is FQGTGA in the germline V gene. The V end was cut by 3 bases, the J end by 3 bases, with 15 bases between. The CDR3 has 15 amino acids. Written as DNA, the CDR3 is TGTGCCAGCAGCTTGGAGGGGGGGCCGAACTACGAGCAGTACTTC. This encodes CASSLEGGPNYEQYF.

The rearrangement uses TRBV20-1 and TRBJ1-5, with a weak D call TRBD1 (5 bases). The CDR3 has 14 amino acids. The germline CDR1 and CDR2 sequences are DFQATT and SNEGSKA (reference sequence). V lost 3 bases and J 1 base, leaving 10 bases between the germline ends. The CDR3 region has the DNA TGCAGTGCTAGTACCAGGGAGAGCAATCAGCCCCAGCATTTT. Protein: CSASTRESNQPQHF.

This chain uses TRBV14 with TRBJ2-1; 9 nucleotides agree with TRBD2. The ends lost 2 bases at V and 6 bases at J; junction bases unmatched: 17. The CDR3 sequence is 19 residues long. Germline V gives CDR1 SGHDN, CDR2 FVKESK. The CDR3 spells CASSQFISGSSAPPNEQFF. The CDR3 nucleotides read TGTGCCAGCAGCCAATTTATTAGCGGGAGTAGTGCCCCCCCCAATGAGCAGTTCTTC.

Note on this clone: This CDR3 is also generated by other DNA sequences in the sample. The chain joins TRBV5-1 to TRBJ1-1; D remains unclear. Trimming took 0 bases from V and 2 from J, leaving 5 bases between them. Germline assignment: CDR1 SGHRS and CDR2 YFSETQ. This CDR3 is built from 13 residues. The CDR3 DNA follows: TGCGCCAGCAGCTTGGCCAGAAACACTGAAGCTTTCTTT. Its protein product is CASSLARNTEAFF.

The chain combines TRBV5-1 with TRBJ2-4, with 12 bases matching TRBD2. This CDR3 has 17 amino acids. Germline values: CDR1 SGHRS, CDR2 YFSETQ. J was trimmed by 2 bases and V by 3 bases; bases with no gene match: 6. CDR3 DNA sequence: TGCGCCAGCAGCTCTAGCGGGAGGGCCTTATCCAAAAACATTCAGTACTTC. Residues: CASSSSGRALSKNIQYF.

The chain employs TRBV5-8 and TRBJ1-5; TRBD1 might be the D (6 bases). The ends were cut back, 1 base at V and 0 bases at J, with 8 bases in the middle. The germline V gene has CDR1 SGHTS and CDR2 YDEGEE. CDR3 length equals 15 residues. CDR3 DNA sequence: TGTGCCAGCAGCTTGACAGGGTATAGCAATCAGCCCCAGCATTTT. This translates into CASSLTGYSNQPQHF.

This chain joins TRBV6-6 and TRBJ1-5; D gene ambiguous. This CDR3 spans 14 amino acids. The V and J ends lost 6 bases and 4 bases respectively, with 13 bases between them. The V gene's germline CDR1 is MNHNY and CDR2 SVGAGI (reference sequence). The CDR3, as DNA: TGTGCCAGCAGCATCGGGGTGGGAAATCAGCCCCAGCATTTT. As protein: CASSIGVGNQPQHF.

This chain joins TRBV7-3 and TRBJ1-1; perhaps TRBD1 as D (5 bases). The CDR3 contains 13 residues. V lost 4 bases and J lost 2, with 8 bases in between. Germline loops: CDR1 SGHTA, CDR2 FQGTGA. Here the CDR3 reads CASSSDRNTEAFF. The CDR3, as DNA: TGTGCCAGCAGCTCCGACAGAAACACTGAAGCTTTCTTT.

The chain recombines TRBV7-2 with TRBJ2-2; D gene ambiguous. V lost 1 base and J 7 bases, leaving 10 bases between the germline ends. The germline V gene encodes CDR1 SGHTA and CDR2 FQGNSA. The CDR3 extends over 14 amino acids. The CDR3 region has the DNA TGTGCCAGCAGCTTAGTGGGTAGCATCGGGGAGCTGTTTTTT. It is translated as CASSLVGSIGELFF.

The chain joins TRBV19 to TRBJ1-1, with D possibly being TRBD1 (6 bases). V shed 4 bases and J shed 4 bases, with 10 bases lying between them. The CDR3 covers 13 residues. CDR1 and CDR2 (germline): LNHDA, SQIVND (reference sequence). In DNA, the CDR3 is TGTGCCAGTAGTACAGGGGTTCTCACTGAAGCTTTCTTT. Its protein is CASSTGVLTEAFF. The full variable domain, with the rest looked up from reference TRBV19 and TRBJ1-1, is DGGITQSPKYLFRKEGQNVTLSCEQNLNHDAMYWYRQDPGQGLRLIYYSQIVNDFQKGDIAEGYSVSREKKESFPLTVTSAQKNPTAFYLCASSTGVLTEAFFGQGTRLTVV.

The genes are TRBV7-8 and TRBJ1-2; D not resolved. In germline, CDR1 is SGHVS, CDR2 FQNEAQ. Deletions cut 0 bases from V and 0 bases from J, with 8 bases between. This CDR3 contains 15 residues. Here the CDR3 reads CASSLASGSNYGYTF. CDR3 bases: TGTGCCAGCAGCTTAGCGTCAGGATCTAACTATGGCTACACCTTC.